The 16 T cell receptor beta chains below were found in one sample sequenced in a study of cytomegalovirus exposure and HLA in healthy donors. Amplification used 60 Vbeta primers and 13 Jbeta primers. Data came from immunoSEQ multiplex PCR; TCRdb stores just in-frame clones and leaves some out. Of some 90,000 clones in the sample, nearly 80% were seen once. The specimen was PBMCs. Every receptor here comes from a woman in her thirties or forties in good health and CMV-seronegative.

V gene TRBV19 combines with J gene TRBJ2-3, with 7 bases lining up with TRBD2. The V and J ends lost 4 bases and 5 bases, in that order; junction bases with no gene match: 15. Per the germline V gene, CDR1 is LNHDA and CDR2 is SQIVND (reference sequence). The CDR3 extends over 17 amino acids. The CDR3 region has the DNA TGTGCCAGTAGTAATGCAGCGCGGGCGGGAGCCCAAGATACGCAGTATTTT. This sequence encodes CASSNAARAGAQDTQYF. Supplemented by reference TRBV19 and TRBJ2-3, the full variable domain reads DGGITQSPKYLFRKEGQNVTLSCEQNLNHDAMYWYRQDPGQGLRLIYYSQIVNDFQKGDIAEGYSVSREKKESFPLTVTSAQKNPTAFYLCASSNAARAGAQDTQYFGPGTRLTVL.

The V call is TRBV5-1, the J call TRBJ2-3; 9 positions agree with TRBD2. V lost 3 bases and J lost 2; bases outside the gene matches: 10. This CDR3 is 17 amino acids long. Germline-derived CDR1 and CDR2 are SGHRS and YFSETQ. CDR3 nucleotide sequence: TGCGCCAGCAGCTCTTTGGCGGGAGGGCCGGACACAGATACGCAGTATTTT. It encodes CASSSLAGGPDTDTQYF.

This clone was seen once. The chain has TRBV30 and TRBJ2-7, with 10 bases matching TRBD1. There are 15 residues in the CDR3. The V gene's germline CDR1 is GTSNPN and CDR2 SVGIG (reference sequence). V dropped 1 base and J dropped 3; count of bases not matched to a gene: 6. For the CDR3, the DNA is TGTGCCTGGAGTGGGACAGGGGGTAAGGACTACGAGCAGTACTTC. It yields the protein CAWSGTGGKDYEQYF.

The chain combines TRBV5-1 with TRBJ2-2; TRBD2 matches 7 bases. The CDR3 loop spans 15 amino acids. Germline V gives CDR1 SGHRS, CDR2 YFSETQ. The V and J ends lost 0 bases and 5 bases, in that order; junction bases with no gene match: 4. The DNA for the CDR3 is TGCGCCAGCAGCTTGGTCGCGGGGGAAACCGGGGAGCTGTTTTTT. Protein sequence: CASSLVAGETGELFF. The full variable domain, completed using reference TRBV5-1 and TRBJ2-2, is KAGVTQTPRYLIKTRGQQVTLSCSPISGHRSVSWYQQTPGQGLQFLFEYFSETQRNKGNFPGRFSGRQFSNSRSEMNVSTLELGDSALYLCASSLVAGETGELFFGEGSRLTVL.

The chain employs TRBV10-3 and TRBJ1-5; tentatively, D is TRBD1 (5 bases). The CDR3 totals 13 residues. The ends were cut back, 4 bases at V and 5 bases at J, with 9 bases in the middle. CDR1 and CDR2 from the germline V gene are ENHRY and SYGVKD. The DNA of the CDR3 is TGTGCCATCAGTGGACAGTTTGATCAGCCCCAGCATTTT. It is translated as CAISGQFDQPQHF.

This clone was picked up one time. The CDR3, as DNA: TGTGCCAGCAGTTTATCCACTAGCAGCGACGAGCAGTACTTC. Its protein is CASSLSTSSDEQYF. This chain connects TRBV27 to TRBJ2-5; D may be TRBD2 (6 bases). The end of the DNA is better explained by TRBJ2-7, so the J call may be wrong. CDR1 and CDR2 from the germline V gene are MNHEY and SMNVEV (reference sequence). The CDR3 contains 14 residues.

This chain joins TRBV6-5 and TRBJ1-1, with TRBD1 as a possible D gene (6 bases). The V end was cut by 4 bases, the J end by 6 bases, with 18 bases between. The germline V gene encodes CDR1 MNHEY and CDR2 SVGAGI. The CDR3 sequence is 15 residues long. The CDR3 spells CASSSDSQGLAEAFF. As DNA, the CDR3 is TGTGCCAGCAGTTCCGATTCACAGGGACTAGCTGAAGCTTTCTTT.

This chain joins TRBV19 and TRBJ1-2; the D gene is possibly TRBD1 (6 bases). The CDR3 totals 16 residues. The ends were cut back, 6 bases at V and 0 bases at J, with 17 bases in the middle. Germline V gives CDR1 LNHDA, CDR2 SQIVND (reference sequence). The CDR3 bases are TGTGCCAGTAGACCGAGACAGGCTAGAGCTAACTATGGCTACACCTTC. The encoded protein is CASRPRQARANYGYTF. Filled out from reference TRBV19 and TRBJ1-2, the complete variable domain reads DGGITQSPKYLFRKEGQNVTLSCEQNLNHDAMYWYRQDPGQGLRLIYYSQIVNDFQKGDIAEGYSVSREKKESFPLTVTSAQKNPTAFYLCASRPRQARANYGYTFGSGTRLTVV.

This chain links TRBV25-1 with TRBJ1-1; TRBD1 aligns across 7 bases. This CDR3 region has 15 residues. Germline CDR1 is MGHDK and CDR2 is SYGVNS. The junction had 11 bases not matched to a gene; V was cut back by 4 bases and J by 6 bases. CDR3: CASSALQGMGAEAFF. DNA for the CDR3: TGTGCCAGCAGTGCTCTACAGGGGATGGGAGCTGAAGCTTTCTTT.

This clone was seen once. The chain is built from TRBV5-6 and TRBJ2-7; 8 bases map to TRBD2. This CDR3 is 15 amino acids long. V shed 1 base and J 0 bases; nucleotides not matched to a gene: 3. From germline, CDR1 is SGHDT and CDR2 YYEEEE. The CDR3 spells CASSLNSGASYEQYF. Written as DNA, the CDR3 is TGTGCCAGCAGCTTGAATAGCGGGGCCTCCTACGAGCAGTACTTC.

The V and J genes are TRBV6-5 and TRBJ2-1; 8 bases fit TRBD2. The CDR3 is made up of 15 amino acids. The V gene end was trimmed by 8 bases and the J gene end by 5 bases; junction bases not matched to a gene: 11. From germline, CDR1 is MNHEY and CDR2 SVGAGI. Here the CDR3 DNA reads TGTGCCAGCCACCGCCTAGCGGGCATGCACAATGAGCAGTTCTTC. Its translation: CASHRLAGMHNEQFF.

This chain joins TRBV27 and TRBJ2-3; D remains ambiguous. Germline loops: CDR1 MNHEY, CDR2 SMNVEV (reference sequence). Trimming left V 10 bases short and J 0 bases short, with 23 bases between. This CDR3 has 17 residues. This chain's CDR3 is CATRLLRLSSSTDTQYF. For the CDR3, the DNA is TGTGCCACCCGGTTACTAAGACTCAGCTCTAGCACAGATACGCAGTATTTT.

The chain recombines TRBV15 with TRBJ2-7; 9 positions match TRBD2. V lost 4 bases and J lost 2; bases outside the gene matches: 15. The germline V gene has CDR1 LNHNV and CDR2 YYDKDF (reference sequence). This CDR3 spans 18 amino acids. CDR3: CATSTHSLAGTPTYEQYF. CDR3 DNA: TGTGCCACCAGCACCCACTCTCTAGCGGGAACACCCACCTACGAGCAGTACTTC.

This rearrangement joins TRBV5-8 to TRBJ2-1, with D maybe TRBD2 (6 bases). The CDR3 is 14 residues long. Trimming stripped 6 bases from V and 4 bases from J, with 14 bases between. Germline V CDR1 and CDR2: SGHTS, YDEGEE. Here the CDR3 DNA reads TGTGCCAGCATCCTCTGGAGGGGTTACAATGAGCAGTTCTTC. It translates to CASILWRGYNEQFF.

This rearrangement joins TRBV6-1 to TRBJ1-2; D may be TRBD1 (5 bases). Trimming took 6 bases from V and 0 from J, leaving 11 bases between them. The CDR3 contains 14 residues. The germline V gene has CDR1 MNHNS and CDR2 SASEGT. As DNA, the CDR3 is TGTGCCAGCAGGCCGCAGGGATCTAACTATGGCTACACCTTC. This codes for CASRPQGSNYGYTF.

The gene calls are TRBV5-1 and TRBJ1-2; perhaps TRBD1 as D (6 bases). The V gene lost 0 bases and the J gene lost 8 bases, with 11 bases spanning the gap. CDR1 is SGHRS and CDR2 is YFSETQ in the germline V gene. The CDR3 runs to 13 residues. DNA for the CDR3: TGCGCCAGCAGCTTGGTTGCAGGGGAGGGCTACACCTTC. Residues: CASSLVAGEGYTF.